Below are 10 T cell receptor beta chains sequenced from a single sample in a study of blood T cell repertoires in COVID-19. TCRdb keeps only in-frame clones here, not all; method: immunoSEQ multiplex PCR. The sample lists some 180,000 clones, around 76% occurring once. The sample was peripheral blood. The receptors originated from a woman in her sixties with COVID-19, enrolled during active disease.

The V and J genes are TRBV10-3 and TRBJ1-2, with a weak D call TRBD1 (5 bases). Deletions cut 8 bases from V and 1 base from J, with 17 bases between. Germline V CDR1 and CDR2: ENHRY, SYGVKD. The CDR3 loop spans 15 amino acids. CDR3: CAIGADPGRNYGYTF. In nucleotides, the CDR3 is TGTGCCATCGGGGCCGATCCAGGGCGTAACTATGGCTACACCTTC.

This clone was seen more than once but under ten times. V usage is TRBV5-6 and J usage is TRBJ2-7; 10 bases are a match to TRBD2. J was trimmed by 5 bases and V by 4 bases; bases with no gene match: 9. The germline CDR1 and CDR2 sequences are SGHDT and YYEEEE. This CDR3 is 15 amino acids long. The chain's CDR3 is CASSPRGLAMDEQYF. The CDR3 DNA reads as TGTGCCAGCAGCCCGAGGGGACTAGCGATGGACGAGCAGTACTTC.

The V and J genes are TRBV5-6 and TRBJ2-1; 7 nucleotides align to TRBD1. V lost 2 bases, J lost 6 bases, and 8 bases stayed unmatched. From germline, CDR1 is SGHDT and CDR2 YYEEEE. This CDR3 region has 15 residues. CDR3 nucleotides: TGTGCCAGCAGCTTCCTCGGGACAGTCCGCAATGAGCAGTTCTTC. Its translation: CASSFLGTVRNEQFF.

Only one count was recorded for this clone. The V call is TRBV6-6, the J call TRBJ1-2; weak D call: TRBD1 (5 bases). This CDR3 has 13 amino acids. Germline V CDR1 and CDR2: MNHNY, SVGAGI (reference sequence). Trimming removed 6 bases at V and 3 bases at J, with 11 bases between. The CDR3 is CASSPGRDYGYTF. CDR3 nucleotide sequence: TGTGCCAGCAGCCCAGGGAGGGACTATGGCTACACCTTC.

The chain combines TRBV10-3 with TRBJ2-1; maybe TRBD1 (5 bases). The CDR3 contains 12 residues. The V gene's germline CDR1 is ENHRY and CDR2 SYGVKD. The V end lost 6 bases, the J end lost 8 bases, and 11 bases lay between the germline ends. CDR3: CAIRLGADEQFF. CDR3 coding DNA: TGTGCCATCAGACTTGGGGCGGATGAGCAGTTCTTC.

The chain links TRBV7-6 to TRBJ2-5; possible D gene TRBD1, 5 bases. V gave up 0 bases and J gave up 0 bases, with 11 bases separating them. CDR3 size: 16 residues. Germline CDR1 reads SGHVS; CDR2 reads FNYEAQ. In nucleotides, the CDR3 is TGTGCCAGCAGCTTAGCGACAGTTTGGTACCAAGAGACCCAGTACTTC. Translation gives CASSLATVWYQETQYF.

The V and J genes are TRBV6-6 and TRBJ1-5; 7 bases map to TRBD1. The CDR3 is made up of 15 amino acids. Germline loops: CDR1 MNHNY, CDR2 SVGAGI (reference sequence). With V trimmed by 5 bases and J by 4 bases, 8 bases remained unmatched. CDR3 sequence (DNA): TGTGCCAGCAGTCAACAGGGGAATCAGAATCAGCCCCAGCATTTT. It specifies CASSQQGNQNQPQHF.

This chain joins TRBV19 and TRBJ1-1; D perhaps matches TRBD1 (5 bases). The CDR3 loop spans 15 amino acids. Germline V CDR1 and CDR2: LNHDA, SQIVND (reference sequence). Trimming pared 5 bases from V and 6 bases from J, leaving 19 bases between. This chain's CDR3 is CASSVPWGGKAEAFF. CDR3 DNA sequence: TGTGCCAGTAGTGTGCCCTGGGGGGGGAAGGCTGAAGCTTTCTTT.

This chain uses TRBV10-2 with TRBJ1-6; the D gene is possibly TRBD1 (6 bases). This CDR3 has 18 residues. From germline, CDR1 is WSHSY and CDR2 SAAADI. V was cut by 7 bases and J by 7 bases, with 26 bases left in between. The CDR3 region is CASTPQGTGIFGNSPLHF. The DNA of the CDR3 is TGCGCCAGCACCCCCCAGGGAACAGGGATCTTTGGGAATTCACCCCTCCACTTT.

The chain joins TRBV7-8 to TRBJ1-4; D may be TRBD1 (6 bases). The V gene's germline CDR1 is SGHVS and CDR2 FQNEAQ. V shed 1 base and J shed 8 bases, with 23 bases lying between them. CDR3 length equals 18 residues. For the CDR3, the DNA is TGTGCCAGCAGCTTAGAGCGGGGGCCACAGATCGCGAACGAAAAACTGTTTTTT. This gives the protein CASSLERGPQIANEKLFF.